Here is one T cell receptor (beta chain) with its context. In this sample, this clonotype turned up many times. The antigen it recognizes is unknown. Base qualities are not recorded, but no much larger clone differs from it by a single base. cDNA was synthesized by template-switch 5'RACE using a primer carrying a 10-nucleotide random unique molecular identifier by which each TCR transcript was tagged. Over 170 million TCR-beta sequences, covering 15-18 subjects, were produced in each sequencing run. The RNeasy kit was used for extraction of total RNA. The KAPA Real-time Library Amplification kit was used to amplify TCR-beta VDJ regions with primers targeting the TCR constant region and the 5'RACE anchor. Sample indexes and Illumina adaptors were added in a first PCR, and a second PCR then increased library yield. After Ampure bead purification, the roughly 650 bp TCR product was size-selected on a 2% E-gel SizeSelection system. Library quality was checked on a Bioanalyzer, concentration was measured with Qubit, and libraries were quantified with the Kapa Library Quantification kit before pooling. An Illumina HiSeq 2500 sequenced the libraries paired-end 2 x 150 bp. To increase sequence diversity, about 25-31% phiX was spiked into each library pool. Under the source paper's analysis protocol: Quality-filtered reads were processed with the UMI-based MiGEC pipeline, which removed over 75% of raw TCR sequences during error correction. IMGT germline references were used for aligning VDJ genes, and each clonotype was defined as a unique CDR3 amino acid sequence together with its V-J genes. Clonal expansion, Shannon diversity and CDR3 relatedness (CalcPairwiseDistances, ClusterSamples) were evaluated with VDJtools, and phylogenetic trees were built with CLCbio workbench. Clones with at least 8 unique UMIs were defined as expanded, with this threshold being based on coefficient-of-variation modelling across technical triplicates. The public reads were run again by TCRdb, first through fastp at Q25 and then through MiXCR, and only productive beta chains were kept. All rows with the same CDR3 protein become a single entry with the most common DNA and genes. Here the V and J calls rest on TCRdb's processing, not on the authors' analysis. The sample data list 35,000 to 50,000 distinct CDR3 sequences, and 2.5% of these were observed just once. Of the sample, about 2.4% is held by the ten largest clones.

This sample is part of a study of neurological immune-mediated disorders (dated by TCRdb to about 2019). Background for the entire study: Among the roughly 34 multiple sclerosis patients, relapsing-remitting MS accounted for around 30 and secondary progressive MS accounted for 3. The study compared peripheral blood TCR-beta repertoires of HTLV-I-associated myelopathy (HAM/TSP) patients, multiple sclerosis patients and healthy controls using UMI-based sequencing. The roughly 99 TCR-beta libraries covered PBMC samples along with longitudinal samples, technical triplicates, and paired sorted CD4+ and CD8+ T-cell subsets. Of the 68 subjects in the cohort, some 15 were HAM/TSP patients, about 35 were multiple sclerosis patients, and about 20 were healthy controls. Overall results and qualifications from the work: Across subjects, expanded clones never shared an identical CDR3 amino acid sequence, which suggests that the TCR-beta repertoires in every group were private. Repertoires from 18 of 34 MS patients were grouped by phylogenetic analysis into a cluster of related CDR3 sequences, suggesting a possible repertoire-level signature. TCR clonal expansion was highest in HAM/TSP patients and lowest in MS patients, with MS patients falling below even healthy controls. No association of the MS cluster with clinical or MRI features was observed, and the need for larger cohorts was stated by the authors.

Unsorted PBMC libraries were generated from 2 million PBMCs stored in RNAlater at -80 °C until RNA extraction. The multiple sclerosis patients were enrolled in a US clinical protocol that used magnetic resonance imaging to evaluate disease progression. Peripheral blood was subjected to Ficoll-Hypaque density gradient centrifugation to isolate PBMCs, which were then cryopreserved in liquid nitrogen. The V end gives up 0 bases and the J end 9 bases, leaving 9 bases in the junction not matched to a gene. From the cysteine up to the phenylalanine, the CDR3 has a length of 16 residues. Only CDR3 DNA remains: 48 bases, in frame from the first base. CDR1 SGHRS and CDR2 YFSETQ are derived from the germline V gene.

The rearranged segments are TRBV5-1 and TRBJ2-1, with TRBD1 identical over 10 junction bases. The material sequenced was PBMCs. The sequence was obtained from a man aged 45-65 years with multiple sclerosis. The nucleotide sequence reads as follows: TGCGCCAGCAGCTTGGTTCCTCGGACAGGGGGACCTGAGCAGTTCTTC. It is translated as CASSLVPRTGGPEQFF.